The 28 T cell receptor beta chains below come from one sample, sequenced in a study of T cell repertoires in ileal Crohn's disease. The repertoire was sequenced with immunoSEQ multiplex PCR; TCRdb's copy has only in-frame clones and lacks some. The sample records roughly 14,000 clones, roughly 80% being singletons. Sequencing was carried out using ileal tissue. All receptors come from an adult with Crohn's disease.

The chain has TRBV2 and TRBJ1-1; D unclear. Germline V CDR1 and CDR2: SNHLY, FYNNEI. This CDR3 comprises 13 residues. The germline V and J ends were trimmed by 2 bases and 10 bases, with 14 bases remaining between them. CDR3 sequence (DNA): TGTGCCAGCAGTGAAAACGGTCGGGGAAGAGCTTTCTTT. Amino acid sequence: CASSENGRGRAFF.

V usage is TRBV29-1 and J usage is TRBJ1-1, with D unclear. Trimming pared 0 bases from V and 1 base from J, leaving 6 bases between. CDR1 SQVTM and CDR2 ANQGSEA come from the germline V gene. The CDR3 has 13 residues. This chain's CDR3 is CSVEDPGNTEAFF. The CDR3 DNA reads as TGCAGCGTTGAAGATCCCGGGAACACTGAAGCTTTCTTT. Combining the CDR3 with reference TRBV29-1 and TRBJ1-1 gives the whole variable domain SAVISQKPSRDICQRGTSLTIQCQVDSQVTMMFWYRQQPGQSLTLIATANQGSEATYESGFVIDKFPISRPNLTFSTLTVSNMSPEDSSIYLCSVEDPGNTEAFFGQGTRLTVV.

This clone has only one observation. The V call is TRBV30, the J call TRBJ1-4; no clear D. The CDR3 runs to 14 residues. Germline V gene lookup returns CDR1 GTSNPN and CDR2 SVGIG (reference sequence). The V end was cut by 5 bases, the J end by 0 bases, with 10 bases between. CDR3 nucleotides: TGTGCCTGGCGGAGAGGTGCAACTAATGAAAAACTGTTTTTT. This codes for CAWRRGATNEKLFF.

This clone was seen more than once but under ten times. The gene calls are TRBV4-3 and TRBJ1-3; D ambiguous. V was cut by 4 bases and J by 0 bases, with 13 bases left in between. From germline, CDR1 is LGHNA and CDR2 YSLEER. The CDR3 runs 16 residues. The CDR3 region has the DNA TGCGCCAGCAGCCTCATAGGAGGATTCTCTGGAAACACCATATATTTT. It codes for CASSLIGGFSGNTIYF.

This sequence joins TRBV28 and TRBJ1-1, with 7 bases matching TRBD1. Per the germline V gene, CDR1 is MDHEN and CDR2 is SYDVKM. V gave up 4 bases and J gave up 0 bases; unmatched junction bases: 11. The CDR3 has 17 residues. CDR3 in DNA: TGTGCCAGCAGTTGCCGCGGACAGGAGCCGTTGAACACTGAAGCTTTCTTT. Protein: CASSCRGQEPLNTEAFF.

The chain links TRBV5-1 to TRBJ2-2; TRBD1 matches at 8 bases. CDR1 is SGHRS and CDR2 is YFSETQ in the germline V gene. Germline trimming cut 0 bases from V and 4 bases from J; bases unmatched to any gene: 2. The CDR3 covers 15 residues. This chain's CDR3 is CASSLDTGGTGELFF. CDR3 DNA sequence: TGCGCCAGCAGCTTGGACACAGGGGGCACCGGGGAGCTGTTTTTT. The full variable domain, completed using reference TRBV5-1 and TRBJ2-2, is KAGVTQTPRYLIKTRGQQVTLSCSPISGHRSVSWYQQTPGQGLQFLFEYFSETQRNKGNFPGRFSGRQFSNSRSEMNVSTLELGDSALYLCASSLDTGGTGELFFGEGSRLTVL.

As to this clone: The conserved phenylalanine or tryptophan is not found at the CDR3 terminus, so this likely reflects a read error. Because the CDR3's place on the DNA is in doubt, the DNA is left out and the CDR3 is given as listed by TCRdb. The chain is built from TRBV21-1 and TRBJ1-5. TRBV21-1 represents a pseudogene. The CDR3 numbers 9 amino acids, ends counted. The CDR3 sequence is CASSKGSRR.

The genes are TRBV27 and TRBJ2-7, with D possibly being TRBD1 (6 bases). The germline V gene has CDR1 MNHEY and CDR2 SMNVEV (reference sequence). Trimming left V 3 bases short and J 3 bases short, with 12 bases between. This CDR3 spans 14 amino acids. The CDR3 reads CASSLVQGYYEQYF. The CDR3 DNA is TGTGCCAGCAGTTTGGTGCAGGGGTACTACGAGCAGTACTTC.

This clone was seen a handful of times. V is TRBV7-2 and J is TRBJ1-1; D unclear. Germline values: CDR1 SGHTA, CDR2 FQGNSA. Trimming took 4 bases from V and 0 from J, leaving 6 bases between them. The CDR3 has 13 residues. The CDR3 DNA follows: TGTGCCAGCAGCTCTACAGTGAACACTGAAGCTTTCTTT. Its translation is CASSSTVNTEAFF.

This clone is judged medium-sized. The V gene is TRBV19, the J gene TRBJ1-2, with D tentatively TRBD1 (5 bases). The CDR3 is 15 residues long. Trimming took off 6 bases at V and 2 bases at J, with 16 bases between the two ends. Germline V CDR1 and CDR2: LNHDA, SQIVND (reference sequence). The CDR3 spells CASRGWGSNNYGYTF. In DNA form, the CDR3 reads TGTGCCAGTAGGGGGTGGGGCAGCAACAACTATGGCTACACCTTC.

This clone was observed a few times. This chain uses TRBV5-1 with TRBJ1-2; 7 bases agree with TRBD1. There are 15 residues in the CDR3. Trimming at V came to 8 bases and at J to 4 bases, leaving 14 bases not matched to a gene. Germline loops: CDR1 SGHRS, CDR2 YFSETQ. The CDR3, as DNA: TGCGCCAGGCGGCACAGGGGCCACTATGGCTATGGCTACACCTTC. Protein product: CARRHRGHYGYGYTF. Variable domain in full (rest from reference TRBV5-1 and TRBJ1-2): KAGVTQTPRYLIKTRGQQVTLSCSPISGHRSVSWYQQTPGQGLQFLFEYFSETQRNKGNFPGRFSGRQFSNSRSEMNVSTLELGDSALYLCARRHRGHYGYGYTFGSGTRLTVV.

The CDR3: CATSRVSGQGSYEQYF. CDR3 nucleotides: TGTGCCACCAGCAGAGTGTCGGGGCAGGGGTCCTACGAGCAGTACTTC. The chain links TRBV15 to TRBJ2-7; tentative D call: TRBD1 (6 bases). V lost 1 base, J lost 1 base, and 14 bases lay in between. CDR1 is LNHNV, CDR2 YYDKDF, per germline (reference sequence). The CDR3 runs 16 residues.

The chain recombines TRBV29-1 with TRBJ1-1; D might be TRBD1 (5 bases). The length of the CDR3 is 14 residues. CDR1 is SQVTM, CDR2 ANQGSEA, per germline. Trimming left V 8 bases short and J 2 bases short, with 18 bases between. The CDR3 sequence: CSSVGGSRNTEAFF. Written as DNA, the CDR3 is TGCAGCTCAGTTGGGGGGTCAAGAAACACTGAAGCTTTCTTT. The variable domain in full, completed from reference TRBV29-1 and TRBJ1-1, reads SAVISQKPSRDICQRGTSLTIQCQVDSQVTMMFWYRQQPGQSLTLIATANQGSEATYESGFVIDKFPISRPNLTFSTLTVSNMSPEDSSIYLCSSVGGSRNTEAFFGQGTRLTVV.

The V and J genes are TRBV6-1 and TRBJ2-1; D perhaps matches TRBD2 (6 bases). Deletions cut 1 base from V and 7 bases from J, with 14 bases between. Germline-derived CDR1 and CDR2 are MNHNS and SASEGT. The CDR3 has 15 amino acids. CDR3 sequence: CASSEELASGNEQFF. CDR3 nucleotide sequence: TGTGCCAGCAGTGAAGAACTAGCCTCTGGTAATGAGCAGTTCTTC.

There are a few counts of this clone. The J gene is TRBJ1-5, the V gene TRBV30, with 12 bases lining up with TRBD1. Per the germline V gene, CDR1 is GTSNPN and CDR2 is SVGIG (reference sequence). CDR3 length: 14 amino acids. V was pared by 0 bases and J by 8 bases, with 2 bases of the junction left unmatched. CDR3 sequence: CAWSVGTGGEPQHF. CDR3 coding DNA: TGTGCCTGGAGTGTGGGGACAGGGGGCGAGCCCCAGCATTTT.

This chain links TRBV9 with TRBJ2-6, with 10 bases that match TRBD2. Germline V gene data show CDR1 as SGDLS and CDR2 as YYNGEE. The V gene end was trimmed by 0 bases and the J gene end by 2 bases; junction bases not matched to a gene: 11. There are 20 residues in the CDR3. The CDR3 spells CASSVATRSGGAPGANVLTF. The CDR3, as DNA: TGTGCCAGCAGCGTAGCTACGAGGAGCGGGGGGGCCCCTGGGGCCAACGTCCTGACTTTC.

For the CDR3, the DNA is TGTGCCAGCGGACGAAAAGGGACAGGGGAGTACGAGCAGTACTTC. Residues: CASGRKGTGEYEQYF. This chain links TRBV6-5 with TRBJ2-7, with TRBD1 identical over 10 bases. Germline V gene lookup returns CDR1 MNHEY and CDR2 SVGAGI. There are 15 residues in the CDR3. With V trimmed by 8 bases and J by 4 bases, 11 bases remained unmatched.

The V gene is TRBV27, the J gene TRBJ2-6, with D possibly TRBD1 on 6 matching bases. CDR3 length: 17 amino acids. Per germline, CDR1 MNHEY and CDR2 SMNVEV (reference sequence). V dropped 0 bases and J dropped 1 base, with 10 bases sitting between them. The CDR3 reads CASSLSTGKSGANVLTF. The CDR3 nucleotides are TGTGCCAGCAGTTTATCCACAGGGAAATCTGGGGCCAACGTCCTGACTTTC.

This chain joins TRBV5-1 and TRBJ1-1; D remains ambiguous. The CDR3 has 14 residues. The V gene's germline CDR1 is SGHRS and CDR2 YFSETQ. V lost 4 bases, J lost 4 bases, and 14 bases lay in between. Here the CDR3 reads CASSPWRAGTEAFF. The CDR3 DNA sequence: TGCGCCAGCAGCCCCTGGAGGGCGGGCACTGAAGCTTTCTTT.

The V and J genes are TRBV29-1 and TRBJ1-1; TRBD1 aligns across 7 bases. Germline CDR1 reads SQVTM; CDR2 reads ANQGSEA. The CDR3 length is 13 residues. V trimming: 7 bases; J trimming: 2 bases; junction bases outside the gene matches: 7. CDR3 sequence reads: CSARQGVNTEAFF. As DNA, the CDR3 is TGCAGCGCGAGACAGGGCGTAAACACTGAAGCTTTCTTT.

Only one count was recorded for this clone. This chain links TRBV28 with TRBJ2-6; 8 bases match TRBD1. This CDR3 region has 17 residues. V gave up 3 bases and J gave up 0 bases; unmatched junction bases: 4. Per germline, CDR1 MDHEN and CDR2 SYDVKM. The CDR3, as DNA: TGTGCCAGCAGTTTGGGACAGGTTGTCTCTGGGGCCAACGTCCTGACTTTC. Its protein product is CASSLGQVVSGANVLTF.

The CDR3 loop is CASSSLTGGTGELFF. DNA of the CDR3: TGCGCCAGCAGCTCACTCACCGGGGGCACCGGGGAGCTGTTTTTT. The V and J genes are TRBV5-1 and TRBJ2-2; D is possibly TRBD2 (6 bases). There are 15 residues in the CDR3. From germline, CDR1 is SGHRS and CDR2 YFSETQ. Trimming pared 3 bases from V and 4 bases from J, leaving 13 bases between.

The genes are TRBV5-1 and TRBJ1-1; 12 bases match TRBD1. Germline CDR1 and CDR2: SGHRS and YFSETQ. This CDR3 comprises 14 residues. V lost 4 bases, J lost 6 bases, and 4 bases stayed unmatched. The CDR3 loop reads CASSGTGGASEAFF. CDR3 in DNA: TGCGCCAGCAGCGGGACAGGGGGCGCATCTGAAGCTTTCTTT.

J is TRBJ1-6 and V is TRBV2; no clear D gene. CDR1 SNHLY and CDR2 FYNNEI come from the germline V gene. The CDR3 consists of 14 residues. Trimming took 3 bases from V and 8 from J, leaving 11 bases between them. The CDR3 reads CASSDRVLDSPLHF. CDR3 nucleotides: TGTGCCAGCAGTGATAGAGTCCTTGATTCACCCCTCCACTTT.

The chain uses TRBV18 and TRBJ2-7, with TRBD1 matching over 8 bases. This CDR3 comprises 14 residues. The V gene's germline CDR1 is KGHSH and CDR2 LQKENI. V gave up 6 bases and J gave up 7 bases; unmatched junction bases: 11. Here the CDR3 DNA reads TGTGCCAGCTCCCCAGACAGGGGCCTAGGGGAGCAGTACTTC. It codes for CASSPDRGLGEQYF. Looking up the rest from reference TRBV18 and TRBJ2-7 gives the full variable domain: NAGVMQNPRHLVRRRGQEARLRCSPMKGHSHVYWYRQLPEEGLKFMVYLQKENIIDESGMPKERFSAEFPKEGPSILRIQQVVRGDSAAYFCASSPDRGLGEQYFGPGTRLTVT.

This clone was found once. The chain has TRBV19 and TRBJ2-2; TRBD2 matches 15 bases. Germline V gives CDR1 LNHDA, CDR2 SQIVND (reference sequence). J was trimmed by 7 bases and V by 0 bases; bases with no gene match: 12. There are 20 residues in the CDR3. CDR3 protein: CASSIDPRTSGGVGDGELFF. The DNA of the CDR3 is TGTGCCAGTAGTATAGATCCCCGGACTAGCGGGGGGGTCGGGGACGGGGAGCTGTTTTTT.

The CDR3 coding sequence is TGCGCCAGCAGCTTGGTCGGACTACAGGGGGAGACCCAGTACTTC. This encodes CASSLVGLQGETQYF. The genes are TRBV5-1 and TRBJ2-5, with D perhaps matching TRBD1 (7 bases). The CDR3 extends over 15 amino acids. Trimming removed 0 bases at V and 5 bases at J, with 14 bases between. The germline V gene has CDR1 SGHRS and CDR2 YFSETQ. The full variable domain, its missing parts supplied by reference TRBV5-1 and TRBJ2-5, is KAGVTQTPRYLIKTRGQQVTLSCSPISGHRSVSWYQQTPGQGLQFLFEYFSETQRNKGNFPGRFSGRQFSNSRSEMNVSTLELGDSALYLCASSLVGLQGETQYFGPGTRLLVL.

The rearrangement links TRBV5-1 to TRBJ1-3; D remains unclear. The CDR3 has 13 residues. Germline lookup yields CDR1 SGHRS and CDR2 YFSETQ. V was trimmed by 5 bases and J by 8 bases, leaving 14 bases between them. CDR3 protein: CASRAALGDTIYF. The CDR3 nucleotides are TGCGCCAGCAGGGCCGCTTTAGGAGACACCATATATTTT.